The source of this T cell receptor beta chain is a study of chemoradiotherapy in HPV16-positive cancers. Study information: Candidate HPV-specific T-cell clones and common TCR motifs came from functional assays in a couple of HPV16-positive patients. The study's findings and limits: Candidate HPV-specific clones and E7-related TCR motifs grew in tumor during treatment.

Repertoires were sampled repeatedly during chemoradiotherapy. Assay used: immunoSEQ multiplex PCR; TCRdb lists only in-frame clones, some missing. The sample lists a few thousand clones, about four fifths occurring once. There are a few counts of this clone. The antigen remains undetermined. J lost 5 bases, V lost 3 bases, and 31 bases had no gene match. Germline CDR1 reads LNHDA; CDR2 reads SQIVND (reference sequence). This CDR3 region has 23 residues. The chain carries TRBV19 and TRBJ1-5; TRBD1 agrees at 7 bases. This sequence was found in a human donor with HPV-associated anogenital cancer. The material was tumor tissue, obtained from a patient who underwent chemoradiotherapy. The DNA for the CDR3 is TGTGCCAGTAGTATGGTAGTTCGTCGAGTGCGCGTAGGGGGCATCGGGGACTATCAGCCCCAGCATTTT. Amino acids: CASSMVVRRVRVGGIGDYQPQHF.